This is a list of T cell receptor beta chains from one sample in a study of blood T cell repertoires in COVID-19. Repertoires were generated with immunoSEQ multiplex PCR, while TCRdb's copy carries only in-frame clones and drops some. The sample carries tens of thousands of clones, almost 85% recorded once. What was sequenced was peripheral blood. The origin of the receptors is a human donor in a cohort sampled during active COVID-19. Each CDR3 is given without its conserved first and last residue. Not all rows give a size; the values are once, few, many and, for expanded clones, a class.

V | size | CDR3
TRBV19 | NA | ASFRGQGQPQH
TRBV5-1 | NA | ASSSRGGQETQY
TRBV12-3/TRBV12-4 | NA | ASSFTVNTEAF
TRBV29-1 | once | SVEVGDRGNTDTQY
TRBV7-6 | few | ASSNRVGGLEQY
TRBV19 | once | ASSMNRDKAQELF
TRBV5-1 | NA | ASSLGDINQPQH
TRBV30 | once | AWGTLRATNEKLF
TRBV27 | few | ASSPLGGFGPEAF
TRBV24-1 | NA | ATSETGVSQETQY
TRBV7-3 | NA | ASSPYPTLTRDTDTQY
TRBV3-1/TRBV3-2 | NA | ASSALAGGREQY
TRBV28 | NA | ASSLIRGTTEAF
TRBV6-2/TRBV6-3 | NA | ASSAGQGTSYSTVQY
TRBV28 | NA | ASSPGQGSPYEQY
TRBV2 | once | ASIIQAPVSEQY
TRBV24-1 | NA | ATSDPPPTSGRIGELF
TRBV7-9 | once | ASSFGVGNTEAF
TRBV7-3 | NA | ASSTGTGGRYQETQY
TRBV19 | NA | ASSIGLSNEQF
TRBV18 | NA | ASSPWRDSSDTQY
TRBV20-1 | NA | SASLDLRQF
TRBV6-2/TRBV6-3 | NA | ASSKRLAGGVTGELF
TRBV5-1 | NA | ASSYSTGTGNEQF
TRBV7-3 | NA | ASSLYVSWLAENTEAF
TRBV15 | NA | ATNDRGRNTGELF
TRBV6-2/TRBV6-3 | NA | ASSLPGSTGELF
TRBV7-2 | NA | ASSLRLVVYEQY
TRBV15 | NA | ATSRVSSGRFSQHEQY
TRBV18 | NA | ASSGEGSSSYNEQF
TRBV18 | NA | ASSRGGDIQY
TRBV4-2 | few | ASSQDGEVPQH
TRBV28 | NA | ASIPRQGGTGELF
TRBV18 | NA | ASSQGSTGELF
TRBV6-5 | NA | ASSTTGNYNSPLH
TRBV7-2 | NA | ASSQLTGFKEQF
TRBV7-8 | NA | ASSSRDNQPQH
TRBV7-6 | few | ASSSGTDSNQPQH
TRBV9 | few | ASRNTDRADTQY
TRBV7-9 | few | ASSQGLSQETQY
TRBV7-8 | NA | ASSLPGQMNTEAF
TRBV5-1 | NA | ASSTGTFFLAGGRQETQY
TRBV10-3 | NA | AINGDSYNEQF
TRBV23-1 | NA | ASSLTCRQGKGRIYEQY
TRBV11-3 | NA | ASSLTGPPWDEQF
TRBV30 | NA | AWAPTVLNTEAF
TRBV5-6 | NA | ASSKNPGQGIETQY
TRBV18 | NA | ASSPTGGSSPLH
TRBV24-1 | NA | ATSDPLAGEGYNEQF
TRBV7-2 | NA | ASSLIYTDTQY
TRBV9 | NA | ASSVAVSSGNTIY
TRBV5-1 | NA | ASSLKQDTEAF
TRBV28 | NA | ASSRGLISSYEQY
TRBV5-1 | NA | ASSPAPSSYNEQF
TRBV7-3 | NA | ASSLTGQGYNEQF